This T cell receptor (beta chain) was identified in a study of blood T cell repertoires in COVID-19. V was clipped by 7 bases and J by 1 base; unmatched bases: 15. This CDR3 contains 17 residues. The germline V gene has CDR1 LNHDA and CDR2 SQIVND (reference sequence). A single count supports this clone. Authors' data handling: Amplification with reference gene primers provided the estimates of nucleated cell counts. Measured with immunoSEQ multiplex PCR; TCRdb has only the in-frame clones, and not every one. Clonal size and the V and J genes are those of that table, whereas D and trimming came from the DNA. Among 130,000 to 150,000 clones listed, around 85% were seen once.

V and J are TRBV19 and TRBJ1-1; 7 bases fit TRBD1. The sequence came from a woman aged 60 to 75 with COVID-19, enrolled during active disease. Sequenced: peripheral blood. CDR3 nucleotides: TGTGCCAGTAAAAGGAGTCAAAACAGGGGAGGGAACACTGAAGCTTTCTTT. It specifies CASKRSQNRGGNTEAFF.